Below are 5 T cell receptor beta chains sequenced from a single sample in a study of metastatic and nonmetastatic thyroid tumors. TCRdb called clones again from the PCR reads with MiXCR. Of roughly 30,000 clones in the sample, about 32% were seen once. Before thyroid surgery, none of the patients had received any treatment. Sequenced input: blood. All receptors come from a female donor with papillary thyroid cancer or a benign thyroid nodule (not recorded which). Some clones in this sample may be carry-over from other donors' samples.

This clone appeared a few times. V gene TRBV12-3 or TRBV12-4 combines with J gene TRBJ2-7; 11 nucleotides match TRBD1. CDR3 length: 15 amino acids. Trimming removed 1 base from V and 2 bases from J; junction bases left unmatched: 1. CDR3 bases: TGTGCCAGCAGTTTAGTGGACAGGGGGCCCTACGAGCAGTACTTC. Translated, it gives CASSLVDRGPYEQYF.

This clone was counted many times. The V call is TRBV6-1, the J call TRBJ2-2, with D possibly being TRBD1 (6 bases). The V and J ends lost 6 bases and 0 bases respectively, with 14 bases between them. This CDR3 spans 16 amino acids. The germline CDR1 and CDR2 sequences are MNHNS and SASEGT. Here the CDR3 DNA reads TGTGCCAGCAGGACGCGGACAGCCGCGAACACCGGGGAGCTGTTTTTT. Its translation is CASRTRTAANTGELFF.

This clone was found many times. The V call is TRBV27, the J call TRBJ2-7; D remains ambiguous. CDR3 length: 15 residues. Trimming pared 2 bases from V and 0 bases from J, leaving 11 bases between. Germline V gene sequence: CDR1 MNHEY, CDR2 SMNVEV (reference sequence). As DNA, the CDR3 is TGTGCCAGCAGTTTAGGGTCTGAGATCTCCTACGAGCAGTACTTC. It is translated as CASSLGSEISYEQYF.

This clone is labeled as medium-sized. This chain links TRBV30 with TRBJ2-7; D may be TRBD1 (6 bases). The CDR3 consists of 15 residues. Germline V gene lookup returns CDR1 GTSNPN and CDR2 SVGIG (reference sequence). V was pared by 5 bases and J by 3 bases, with 20 bases between. The CDR3 nucleotides are TGTGCCTGGTACAATTTCTCCGGGACAAACTACGAGCAGTACTTC. This codes for CAWYNFSGTNYEQYF.

This clone is labeled large. Distinct nucleotide sequences in the sample also encode this CDR3. The chain employs TRBV2 and TRBJ2-2; 8 nucleotides align to TRBD1. V lost 7 bases and J lost 5; bases outside the gene matches: 9. The CDR3 totals 15 residues. Germline V gene lookup returns CDR1 SNHLY and CDR2 FYNNEI. DNA of the CDR3: TGTGCCAGCACCGGTAGGACAGGGACGACCGGGGAGCTGTTTTTT. Translated, it gives CASTGRTGTTGELFF.